This TCR beta chain was recorded in a study of blood T cell repertoires in COVID-19. Overall study: The cDNA or gDNA used as material had been derived from T cells, B-cell-depleted T cells, or PBMCs.

Individuals drawn from 20 to 25 US areas were about 18 to 89 years old. Donors of Cohort 3 who recovered were those that had two negative PCRs, clearance, or symptom resolution. Germline assignment: CDR1 LGHNT and CDR2 FRNRAP. The CDR3 is made up of 14 amino acids. With 2 bases removed from V and 7 bases from J, the gap between germline ends came to 9 bases. In the source study's methods: Cell counts per sample came from amplifying reference gene primers. Repertoires were generated with immunoSEQ multiplex PCR, while TCRdb's copy carries only in-frame clones and drops some. V and J calls and clone size are those listed in that table; D and trimming were worked out from the DNA. The sample lists around 200,000 clones, 75% to 90% seen once, with around 9.2% in the top ten.

Sequencing was performed on PBMCs or T cells enriched from blood (not recorded which). This rearrangement joins TRBV12-5 to TRBJ1-6; D is uncertain. The origin of this receptor is a man aged 35-49 years who had recovered from COVID-19. CDR3 in DNA: TGTGCTAGTGGTTTGCAGATTTCAAATTCACCCCTCCACTTT. Amino acid sequence: CASGLQISNSPLHF.